The present T cell receptor (beta chain) was sequenced within a study of blood T cell repertoires in COVID-19. Only in-frame clones appear in the TCRdb table, and some are missing; sequencing was by immunoSEQ multiplex PCR. The sample shows under 150,000 clones, approximately 87% of them seen only once. Input material: PBMCs or T cells enriched from blood (not recorded which). The TCR comes from a man between 45 and 60 years old in a cohort exposed to, infected with or recovered from COVID-19 (not recorded which).

The CDR3 DNA is TGTGCCAGCAGCCAAGTTTCGGGGAACAATGAAAAACTGTTTTTT. The encoded protein is CASSQVSGNNEKLFF. The chain combines TRBV3-1 (or the pseudogene TRBV3-2) with TRBJ1-4; D not resolved. CDR3 length: 15 residues. Trimming pared 1 base from V and 5 bases from J, leaving 11 bases between. Germline V gene lookup returns CDR1 LGHDT and CDR2 YNNKEL (reference sequence).